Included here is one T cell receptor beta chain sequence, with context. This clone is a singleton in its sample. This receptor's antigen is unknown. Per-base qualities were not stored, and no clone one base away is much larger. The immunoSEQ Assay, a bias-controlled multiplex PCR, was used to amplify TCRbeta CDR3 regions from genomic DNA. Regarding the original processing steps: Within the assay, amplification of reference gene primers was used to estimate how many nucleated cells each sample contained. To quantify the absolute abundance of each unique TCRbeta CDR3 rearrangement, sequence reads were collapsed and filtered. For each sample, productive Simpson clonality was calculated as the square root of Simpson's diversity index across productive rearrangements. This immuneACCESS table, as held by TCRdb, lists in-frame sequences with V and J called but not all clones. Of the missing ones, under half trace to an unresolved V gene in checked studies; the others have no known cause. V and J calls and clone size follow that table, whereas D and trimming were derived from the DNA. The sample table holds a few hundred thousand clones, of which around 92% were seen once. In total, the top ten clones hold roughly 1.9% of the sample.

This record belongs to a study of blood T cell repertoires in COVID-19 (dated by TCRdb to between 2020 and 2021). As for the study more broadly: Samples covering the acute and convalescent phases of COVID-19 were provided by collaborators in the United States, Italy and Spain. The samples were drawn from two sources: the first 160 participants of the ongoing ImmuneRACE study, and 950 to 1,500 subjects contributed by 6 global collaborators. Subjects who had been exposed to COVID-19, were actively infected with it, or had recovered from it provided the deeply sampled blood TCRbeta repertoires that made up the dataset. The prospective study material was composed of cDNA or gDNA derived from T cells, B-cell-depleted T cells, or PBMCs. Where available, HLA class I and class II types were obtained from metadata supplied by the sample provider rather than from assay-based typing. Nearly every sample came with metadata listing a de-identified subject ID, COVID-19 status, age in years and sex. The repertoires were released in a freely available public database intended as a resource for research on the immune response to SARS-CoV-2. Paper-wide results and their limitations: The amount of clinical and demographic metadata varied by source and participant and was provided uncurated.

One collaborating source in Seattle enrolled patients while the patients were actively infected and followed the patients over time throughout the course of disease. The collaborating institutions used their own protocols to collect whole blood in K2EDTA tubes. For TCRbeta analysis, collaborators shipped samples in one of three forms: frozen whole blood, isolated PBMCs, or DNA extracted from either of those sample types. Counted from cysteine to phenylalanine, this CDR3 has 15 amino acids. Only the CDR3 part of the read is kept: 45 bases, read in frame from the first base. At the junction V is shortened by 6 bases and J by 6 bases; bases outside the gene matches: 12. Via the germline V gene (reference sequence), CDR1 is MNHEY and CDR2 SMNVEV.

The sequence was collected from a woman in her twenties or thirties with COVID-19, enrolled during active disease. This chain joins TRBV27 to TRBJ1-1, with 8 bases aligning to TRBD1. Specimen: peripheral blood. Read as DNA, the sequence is TGTGCCAGCAGACCGACCGGGACAGGAAGCCCTGAAGCTTTCTTT. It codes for CASRPTGTGSPEAFF.